The present T cell receptor beta chain was sequenced within a study of CXCR3-negative and CXCR3-positive naive CD8 T cells. Study-wide results and limits: More hydrophobic TRB CDR3s occurred in CXCR3-positive than in CXCR3-negative naive cells. PBMCs showed partially decreased CXCR3 expression after cryopreservation, and most assays used fresh PBMCs. Unlike memory cells, which differed, naive CXCR3-negative and CXCR3-positive cells had similar TRBV-TRBJ usage. Whereas both naive subsets had comparably high diversity, memory CD8+ cells had much lower diversity.

This CDR3 contains 16 residues. CDR1 is SGHAT and CDR2 is FQNNGV in the germline V gene. Those CD8+ T cells considered naive were CD45RO-CCR7+CD27+CD95-. The study made its TRB cDNA libraries by 5' RACE, adding UMI labels. No DNA is given; TCRdb re-called the 5' RACE reads and lists each CDR3 protein once. The listing contains over 150,000 distinct CDR3 sequences. As regards this clonotype: Its target is unknown.

The rearrangement joins TRBV11-2 to TRBJ2-1; the TRBD2 assignment by TCRdb is unverifiable without DNA. This clonotype was sampled from a human donor in good health. Some clones in this sample may be carry-over from other donors' samples. What was sequenced was naive CXCR3+ CD8+ T cells from blood. The subset was: CD45RO-CCR7+CD27+CD95- naive CD8+ T cells expressing CXCR3 (TNR3+). This CDR3 reads CASSLVEGLADNEQFF.